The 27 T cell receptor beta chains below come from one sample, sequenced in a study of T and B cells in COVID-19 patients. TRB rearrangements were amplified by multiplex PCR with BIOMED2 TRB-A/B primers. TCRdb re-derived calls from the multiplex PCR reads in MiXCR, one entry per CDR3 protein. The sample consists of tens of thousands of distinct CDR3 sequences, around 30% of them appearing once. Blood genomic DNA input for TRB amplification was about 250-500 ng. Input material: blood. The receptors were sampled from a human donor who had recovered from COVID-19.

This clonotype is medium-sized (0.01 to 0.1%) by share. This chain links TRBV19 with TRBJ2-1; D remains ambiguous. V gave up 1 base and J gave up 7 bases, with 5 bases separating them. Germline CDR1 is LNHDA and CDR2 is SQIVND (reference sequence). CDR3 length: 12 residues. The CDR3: CASSIVENEQFF. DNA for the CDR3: TGTGCCAGTAGTATAGTGGAGAATGAGCAGTTCTTC.

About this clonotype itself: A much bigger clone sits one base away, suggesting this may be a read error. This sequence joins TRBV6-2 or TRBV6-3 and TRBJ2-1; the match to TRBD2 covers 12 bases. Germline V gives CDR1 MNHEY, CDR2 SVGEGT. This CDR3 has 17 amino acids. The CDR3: CASSYSTSGGIYNDQFF. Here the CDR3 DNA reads TGTGCCAGCAGTTACTCTACTAGCGGGGGGATCTACAATGATCAGTTCTTC.

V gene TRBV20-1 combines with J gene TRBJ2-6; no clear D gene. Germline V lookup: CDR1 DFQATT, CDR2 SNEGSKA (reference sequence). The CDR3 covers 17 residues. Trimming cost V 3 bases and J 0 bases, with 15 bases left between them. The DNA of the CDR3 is TGCAGTGCTAGTGGAACAGCACGCGACTCTGGGGCCAACGTCCTGACTTTC. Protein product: CSASGTARDSGANVLTF.

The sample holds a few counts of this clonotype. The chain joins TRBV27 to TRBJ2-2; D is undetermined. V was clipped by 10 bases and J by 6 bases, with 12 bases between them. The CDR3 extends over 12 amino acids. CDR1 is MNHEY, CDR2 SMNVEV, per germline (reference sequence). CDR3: CANRRVSGELFF. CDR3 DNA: TGTGCCAACAGACGGGTCTCCGGGGAGCTGTTTTTT.

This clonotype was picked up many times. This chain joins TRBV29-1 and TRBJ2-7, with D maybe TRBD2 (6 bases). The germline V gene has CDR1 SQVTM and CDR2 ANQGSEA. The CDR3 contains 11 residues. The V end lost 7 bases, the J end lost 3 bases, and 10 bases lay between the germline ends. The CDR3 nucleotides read TGCAGCGCGACTAGAAGCTACGAGCAGTACTTC. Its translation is CSATRSYEQYF.

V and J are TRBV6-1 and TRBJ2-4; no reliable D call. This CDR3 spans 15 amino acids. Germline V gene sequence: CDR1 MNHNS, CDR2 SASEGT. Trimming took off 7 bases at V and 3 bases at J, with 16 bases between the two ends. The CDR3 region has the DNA TGTGCCAGCACCGCCTCCCATGTTGGCAAAAACATTCAGTACTTC. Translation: CASTASHVGKNIQYF.

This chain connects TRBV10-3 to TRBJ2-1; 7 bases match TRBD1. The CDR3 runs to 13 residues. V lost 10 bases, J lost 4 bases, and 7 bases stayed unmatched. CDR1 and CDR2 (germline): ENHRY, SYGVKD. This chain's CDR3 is CASRDSSYNEQFF. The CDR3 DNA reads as TGTGCCAGCCGGGACAGTTCGTACAATGAGCAGTTCTTC.

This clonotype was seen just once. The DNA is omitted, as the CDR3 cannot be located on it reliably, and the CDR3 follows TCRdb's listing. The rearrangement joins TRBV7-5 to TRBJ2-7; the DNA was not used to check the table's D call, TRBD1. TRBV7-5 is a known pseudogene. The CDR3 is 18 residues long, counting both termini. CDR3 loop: CISVPAALVQGESYEQYF.

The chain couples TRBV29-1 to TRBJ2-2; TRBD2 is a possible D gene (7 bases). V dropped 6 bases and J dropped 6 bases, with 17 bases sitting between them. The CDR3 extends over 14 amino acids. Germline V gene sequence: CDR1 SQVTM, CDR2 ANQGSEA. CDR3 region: CSVGGGREAGELFF. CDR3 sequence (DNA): TGCAGCGTGGGGGGGGGCAGGGAGGCCGGGGAGCTGTTTTTT.

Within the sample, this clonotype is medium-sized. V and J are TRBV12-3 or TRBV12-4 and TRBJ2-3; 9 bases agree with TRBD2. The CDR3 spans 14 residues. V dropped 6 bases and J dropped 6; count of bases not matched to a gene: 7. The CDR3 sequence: CASSPWRGGDTQYF. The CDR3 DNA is TGTGCCAGCAGCCCCTGGCGGGGGGGTGATACGCAGTATTTT.

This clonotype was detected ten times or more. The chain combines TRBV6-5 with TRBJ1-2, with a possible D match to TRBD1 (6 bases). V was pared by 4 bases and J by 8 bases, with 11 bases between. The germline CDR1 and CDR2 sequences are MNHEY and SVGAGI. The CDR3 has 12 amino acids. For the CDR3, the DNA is TGTGCCAGCAGTTCTCCAGGGGTCGGCTACACCTTC. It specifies CASSSPGVGYTF.

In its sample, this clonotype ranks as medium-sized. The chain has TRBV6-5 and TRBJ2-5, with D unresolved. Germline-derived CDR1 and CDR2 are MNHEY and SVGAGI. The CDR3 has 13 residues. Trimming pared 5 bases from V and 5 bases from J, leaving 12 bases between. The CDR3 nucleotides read TGTGCCAGCAGTCCTGTGGTAGCTGAGACCCAGTACTTC. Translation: CASSPVVAETQYF.

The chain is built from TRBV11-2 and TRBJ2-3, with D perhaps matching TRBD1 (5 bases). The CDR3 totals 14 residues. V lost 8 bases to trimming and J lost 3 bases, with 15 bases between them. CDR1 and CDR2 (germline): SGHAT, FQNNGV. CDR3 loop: CASVGLGPTDTQYF. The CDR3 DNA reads TGTGCCAGCGTAGGTCTGGGGCCAACAGATACGCAGTATTTT.

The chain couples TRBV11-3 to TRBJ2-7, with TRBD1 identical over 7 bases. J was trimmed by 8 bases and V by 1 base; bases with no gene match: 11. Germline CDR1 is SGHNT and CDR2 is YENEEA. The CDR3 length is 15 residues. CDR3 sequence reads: CASSLANQGGGKQYF. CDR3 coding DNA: TGTGCCAGCAGCTTAGCCAACCAAGGGGGCGGAAAGCAGTACTTC.

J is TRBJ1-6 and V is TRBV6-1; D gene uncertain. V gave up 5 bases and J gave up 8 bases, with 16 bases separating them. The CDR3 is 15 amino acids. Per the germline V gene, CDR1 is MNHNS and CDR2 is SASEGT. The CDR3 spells CASSLGSFEHSPLHF. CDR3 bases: TGTGCCAGCAGTTTAGGCTCTTTCGAACATTCACCCCTCCACTTT.

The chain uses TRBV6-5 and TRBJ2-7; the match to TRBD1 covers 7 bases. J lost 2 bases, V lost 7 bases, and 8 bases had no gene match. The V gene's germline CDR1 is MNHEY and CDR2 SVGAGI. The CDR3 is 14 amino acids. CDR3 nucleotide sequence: TGTGCCAGCACCACGGGGACAGTTCCCTACGAGCAGTACTTC. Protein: CASTTGTVPYEQYF.

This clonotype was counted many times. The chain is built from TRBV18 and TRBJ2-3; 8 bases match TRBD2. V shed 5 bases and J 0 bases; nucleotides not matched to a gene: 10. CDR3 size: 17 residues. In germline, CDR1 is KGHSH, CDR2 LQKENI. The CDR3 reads CASSILAGPTSTDTQYF. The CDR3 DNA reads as TGTGCCAGCTCAATTCTAGCGGGTCCCACTAGCACAGATACGCAGTATTTT.

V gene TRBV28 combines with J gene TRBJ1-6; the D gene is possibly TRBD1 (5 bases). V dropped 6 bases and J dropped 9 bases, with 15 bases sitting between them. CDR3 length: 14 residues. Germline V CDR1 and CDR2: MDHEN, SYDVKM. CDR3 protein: CASRSIRGGSPLHF. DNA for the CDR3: TGTGCCAGCAGGTCTATTCGGGGGGGTTCACCCCTCCACTTT.

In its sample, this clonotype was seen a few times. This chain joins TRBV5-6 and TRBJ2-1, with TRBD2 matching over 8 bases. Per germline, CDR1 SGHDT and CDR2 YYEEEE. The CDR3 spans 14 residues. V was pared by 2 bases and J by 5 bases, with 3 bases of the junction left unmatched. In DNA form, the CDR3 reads TGTGCCAGCAGCTTAGCGGGGGTAAACAATGAGCAGTTCTTC. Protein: CASSLAGVNNEQFF.

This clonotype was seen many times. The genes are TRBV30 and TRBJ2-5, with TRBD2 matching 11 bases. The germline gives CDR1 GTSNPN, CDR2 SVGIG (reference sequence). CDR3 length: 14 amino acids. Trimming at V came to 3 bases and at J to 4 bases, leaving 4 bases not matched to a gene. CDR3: CAWSATSGVETQYF. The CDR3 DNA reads TGTGCCTGGAGCGCGACTAGCGGGGTAGAGACCCAGTACTTC.

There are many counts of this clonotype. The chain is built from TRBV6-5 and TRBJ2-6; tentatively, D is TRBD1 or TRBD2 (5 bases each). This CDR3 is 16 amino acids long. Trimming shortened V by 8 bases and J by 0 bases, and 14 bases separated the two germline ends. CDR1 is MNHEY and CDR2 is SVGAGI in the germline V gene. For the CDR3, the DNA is TGTGCCAGCTCGGGACCCCGTCTCTCTGGGGCCAACGTCCTGACTTTC. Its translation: CASSGPRLSGANVLTF.

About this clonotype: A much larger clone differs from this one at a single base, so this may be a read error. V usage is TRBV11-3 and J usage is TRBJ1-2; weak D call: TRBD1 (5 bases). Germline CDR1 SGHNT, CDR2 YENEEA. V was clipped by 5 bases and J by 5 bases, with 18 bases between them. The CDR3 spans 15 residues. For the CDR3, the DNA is TGTGCCAGCAGCCAAGGGGCAGAAACTACTTATGGCTACACCTTC. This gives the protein CASSQGAETTYGYTF.

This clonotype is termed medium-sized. In DNA form, the CDR3 reads TGTGCCAGTAGTAGGGGGGCGTCGGTTAACACAGATACGCAGTATTTT. Protein sequence: CASSRGASVNTDTQYF. The chain uses TRBV19 and TRBJ2-3; D might be TRBD1 or TRBD2, each matching 6 bases. Trimming took off 4 bases at V and 2 bases at J, with 16 bases between the two ends. Germline CDR1 is LNHDA and CDR2 is SQIVND (reference sequence). CDR3 size: 16 residues. The whole variable domain, remainder taken from reference TRBV19 and TRBJ2-3, is DGGITQSPKYLFRKEGQNVTLSCEQNLNHDAMYWYRQDPGQGLRLIYYSQIVNDFQKGDIAEGYSVSREKKESFPLTVTSAQKNPTAFYLCASSRGASVNTDTQYFGPGTRLTVL.

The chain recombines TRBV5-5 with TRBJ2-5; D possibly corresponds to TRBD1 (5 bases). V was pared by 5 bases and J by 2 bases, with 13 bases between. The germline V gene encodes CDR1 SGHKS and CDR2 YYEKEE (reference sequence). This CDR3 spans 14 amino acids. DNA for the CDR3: TGTGCCAGCAGTCGTCAGGGATTGCAAGAGACCCAGTACTTC. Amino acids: CASSRQGLQETQYF.

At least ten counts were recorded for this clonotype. In DNA form, the CDR3 reads TGTGCCACCAGCAGAGCCCCGGAGAGCTCCTACGAGCAGTACTTC. Its protein product is CATSRAPESSYEQYF. This chain links TRBV15 with TRBJ2-7, with D unclear. The CDR3 runs to 15 residues. Trimming stripped 1 base from V and 0 bases from J, with 10 bases between. Germline V lookup: CDR1 LNHNV, CDR2 YYDKDF (reference sequence).

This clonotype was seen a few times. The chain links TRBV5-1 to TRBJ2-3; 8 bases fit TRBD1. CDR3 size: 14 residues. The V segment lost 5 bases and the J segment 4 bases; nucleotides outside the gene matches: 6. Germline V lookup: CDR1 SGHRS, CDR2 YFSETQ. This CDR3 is CASRNDRGADTQYF. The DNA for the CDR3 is TGCGCCAGCAGAAATGACAGGGGAGCAGATACGCAGTATTTT.

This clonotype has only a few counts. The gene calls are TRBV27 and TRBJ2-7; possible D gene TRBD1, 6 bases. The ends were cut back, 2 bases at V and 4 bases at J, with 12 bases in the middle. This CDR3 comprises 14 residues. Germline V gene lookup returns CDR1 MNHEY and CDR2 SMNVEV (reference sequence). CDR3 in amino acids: CASSLMWGPYEQYF. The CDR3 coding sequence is TGTGCCAGCAGTTTAATGTGGGGGCCGTACGAGCAGTACTTC.